The T cell receptor (beta chain) described here comes from a study of T-cell memory formation after mild COVID-19. This clonotype was seen ten or more times. Its antigen is unknown. Study-wide results and caveats: Confirmation was lacking for SARS-CoV-2 specificity of second-wave clones that peaked on day 37. Several responding clones turned up in pre-infection memory, indicating that cross-reactive memory may have taken part. CD8+ contracting clones occupied EMRA, while CD4+ ones occupied mainly CM and EM.

A 5'RACE reaction primed in the constant segment made cDNA libraries of TCR alpha and TCR beta, and these carried sample barcodes and UMIs. TCRdb re-called the 5' RACE reads with MiXCR, one entry per CDR3 protein. The table has about 240,000 distinct CDR3 sequences, roughly 9.4% seen once; the top ten hold 20% to 25%. CDR1 is LNHDA and CDR2 is SQIVND in the germline V gene (reference sequence). Trimming took 6 bases from V and 4 from J; bases not matched to a gene: 5. This CDR3 is 13 amino acids long. The TCR comes from a man younger than 30 who had mild COVID-19 (a few samples of this study predate the infection). Cell type and time point are not known. J is TRBJ1-2 and V is TRBV19, with TRBD1 matching over 7 bases. Sequencing was done on a sample of PBMCs or a T cell subset sorted from them (not recorded which). CDR3 sequence reads: CASRPGQSYGYTF. CDR3 in DNA: TGTGCCAGTAGACCGGGACAGAGCTATGGCTACACCTTC.